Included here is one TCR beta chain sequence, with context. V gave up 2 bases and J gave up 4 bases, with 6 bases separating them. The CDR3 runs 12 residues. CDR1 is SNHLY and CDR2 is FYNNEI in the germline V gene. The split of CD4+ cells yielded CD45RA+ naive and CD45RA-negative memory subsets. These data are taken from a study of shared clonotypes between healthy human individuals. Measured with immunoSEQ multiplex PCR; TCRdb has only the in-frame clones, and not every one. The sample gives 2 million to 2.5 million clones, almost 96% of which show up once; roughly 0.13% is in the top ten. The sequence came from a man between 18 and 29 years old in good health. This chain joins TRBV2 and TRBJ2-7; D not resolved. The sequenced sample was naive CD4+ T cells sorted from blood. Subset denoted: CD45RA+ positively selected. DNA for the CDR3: TGTGCCAGCAGTGAAAGTATTTACGAGCAGTACTTC. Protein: CASSESIYEQYF.